This T cell receptor (beta chain) was recovered during a study of blood T cell repertoires in COVID-19. Study as a whole: Sites in the United States, Italy and Spain provided acute and convalescent COVID-19 samples.

Per the original data handling: Amplification from reference gene primers served as the basis for estimated nucleated cell counts. Libraries were prepared by immunoSEQ multiplex PCR; TCRdb keeps only in-frame clonotypes and omits some of them. That table furnishes V, J and clone size, whereas the DNA furnished D and trimming. The sample holds around 38,000 clones, 87% seen once. This clone was seen only a few times. This receptor was identified in a man between 60 and 75 years old with COVID-19, enrolled during active disease. Sequences were obtained from peripheral blood.

The CDR3 DNA is TGCAGCGCTTCGGTAGGAGGAGGTGAGCAGTTCTTC. Translating gives CSASVGGGEQFF. This chain connects TRBV29-1 to TRBJ2-1, with a tentative D call TRBD2 (5 bases). The CDR3 has 12 amino acids. CDR1 is SQVTM, CDR2 ANQGSEA, per germline. V shed 7 bases and J shed 9 bases, with 16 bases lying between them.